This T cell receptor (beta chain) was profiled in a study of radiotherapy plus CTLA-4 blockade in lung cancer (dated by TCRdb to the late 2010s). With regard to the full study: Objective responses occurred in 15% to 20% of enrolled patients, and about 30% achieved disease control.

There are a few counts of this clone. Its antigen is unknown. The sample holds no much larger clone one base away, and base qualities are not on file. The research as a whole found: After treatment with radiotherapy and ipilimumab, TCR clones that originated in tumors expanded in peripheral blood. Early dynamic changes in blood T cell clones, together with increased serum interferon-beta after radiation, were reported as the strongest predictors of response.

Spanning cysteine to phenylalanine, the CDR3 consists of 11 amino acids. Here the CDR3 DNA is all that survives: 33 bases in frame from base 1. V and J are truncated by 5 bases and 8 bases respectively, leaving an intervening sequence of 7 bases. As encoded in the germline V gene, CDR1 is SGHTA while CDR2 is FQGNSA. To prepare the library, the immunoSEQ multiplex PCR assay was applied. The table comes from immuneACCESS by way of TCRdb, which keeps in-frame sequences with V and J called. Part of the clones is missing from these tables; in studies checked, under half for an unresolved V gene and the rest for unknown reasons. The table for this sample lists roughly 110,000 clones; about four fifths of them were counted only once. Roughly 3.1% of the sample is held by the ten biggest clonotypes. In this study, focal radiation therapy paired with CTLA-4 blockade (ipilimumab) was tested in patients who had chemo-refractory metastatic non-small-cell lung cancer.

The chain is made from TRBV7-2 and TRBJ2-1, with the D gene not clear enough to name. Specimen: peripheral blood, collected from a patient treated with radiotherapy plus ipilimumab. The origin of this receptor is a human donor with non-small cell lung cancer that progressed on radiotherapy plus ipilimumab. Some clones in this sample may be carry-over from other donors' samples. In nucleotides, the sequence is TGTGCCAGCAGCCCCGAGTATGAGCAGTTCTTC. Its translation is CASSPEYEQFF.